This passage covers 14 T cell receptor beta chains from one sample sequenced in a study of T cell changes during pregnancy in multiple sclerosis. Repertoires were generated with immunoSEQ multiplex PCR, while TCRdb's copy carries only in-frame clones and drops some. This sample has 55,000 to 70,000 clones, with nearly 90% found just once. Source: peripheral blood, taken in the first trimester of pregnancy. The receptors were sampled from a female donor with multiple sclerosis, enrolled in a pregnancy study.

This chain joins TRBV7-9 and TRBJ2-5, with 8 bases fitting TRBD1. Trimming took 7 bases from V and 4 from J; bases not matched to a gene: 17. This CDR3 is 17 amino acids long. The germline V gene has CDR1 SEHNR and CDR2 FQNEAQ (reference sequence). CDR3 amino acids: CASTPGTGDWGRETQYF. The DNA for the CDR3 is TGTGCCAGCACGCCTGGGACAGGCGATTGGGGTAGAGAGACCCAGTACTTC. Looking up the rest from reference TRBV7-9 and TRBJ2-5 gives the full variable domain: DTGVSQNPRHKITKRGQNVTFRCDPISEHNRLYWYRQTLGQGPEFLTYFQNEAQLEKSRLLSDRFSAERPKGSFSTLEIQRTEQGDSAMYLCASTPGTGDWGRETQYFGPGTRLLVL.

CDR3 DNA: TGCGCCAGCAGCTTGGGTGGCGGGGGCTCCAATGAGCAGTTCTTC. It yields the protein CASSLGGGGSNEQFF. V usage is TRBV5-1 and J usage is TRBJ2-1, with D possibly matching TRBD2 (7 bases). Trimming took off 0 bases at V and 6 bases at J, with 13 bases between the two ends. Germline assignment: CDR1 SGHRS and CDR2 YFSETQ. The CDR3 is made up of 15 amino acids. Supplemented by reference TRBV5-1 and TRBJ2-1, the full variable domain reads KAGVTQTPRYLIKTRGQQVTLSCSPISGHRSVSWYQQTPGQGLQFLFEYFSETQRNKGNFPGRFSGRQFSNSRSEMNVSTLELGDSALYLCASSLGGGGSNEQFFGPGTRLTVL.

This clone was seen just once. The chain is built from TRBV4-2 and TRBJ2-1, with TRBD2 matching over 9 bases. Per the germline V gene, CDR1 is LGHNA and CDR2 is YNFKEQ. The junction had 0 bases not matched to a gene; V was cut back by 1 base and J by 2 bases. This CDR3 has 15 amino acids. The CDR3 reads CASSQGLAAYNEQFF. The DNA for the CDR3 is TGTGCCAGCAGCCAAGGACTAGCGGCCTACAATGAGCAGTTCTTC.

The chain carries TRBV5-1 and TRBJ2-5; 10 nucleotides line up with TRBD2. The V segment lost 1 base and the J segment 2 bases; nucleotides outside the gene matches: 5. Germline assignment: CDR1 SGHRS and CDR2 YFSETQ. The CDR3 has 16 amino acids. CDR3 sequence reads: CASSLTAGGPQETQYF. In DNA, the CDR3 is TGCGCCAGCAGCTTGACAGCGGGGGGGCCACAAGAGACCCAGTACTTC.

In the case of this clone: The final CDR3 position lacks the conserved phenylalanine or tryptophan, pointing to a likely read error. The rearrangement uses TRBV7-2 and TRBJ1-2; D not resolved. This CDR3 comprises 11 residues. V was clipped by 3 bases and J by 8 bases, with 7 bases between them. The germline V gene encodes CDR1 SGHTA and CDR2 FQGNSA. The DNA for the CDR3 is TGTGCCAGCAGCTTGATGGAGGGCTACACCTCC. Protein: CASSLMEGYTS.

This clone was detected only a few times. This chain joins TRBV6-4 and TRBJ2-6, with D tentatively TRBD2 (7 bases). The V gene lost 7 bases and the J gene lost 1 base, with 14 bases spanning the gap. The CDR3 is made up of 16 amino acids. Germline CDR1 reads MRHNA; CDR2 reads SNTAGT. CDR3: CASTLGGASGANVLTF. Here the CDR3 DNA reads TGTGCCAGCACCCTAGGGGGGGCGTCTGGGGCCAACGTCCTGACTTTC.

The CDR3 loop is CASSPNPGQGYEQYF. CDR3 sequence (DNA): TGTGCCAGCAGCCCCAACCCGGGACAGGGGTACGAGCAGTACTTC. The rearrangement uses TRBV7-7 and TRBJ2-7; TRBD1 aligns across 10 bases. CDR3 length: 15 amino acids. Germline V CDR1 and CDR2: SSHAT, FNYEAQ (reference sequence). Unmatched junction bases numbered 8, after V lost 5 bases and J lost 4 bases.

This clone appeared a single time. The chain recombines TRBV5-8 with TRBJ2-7, with 8 bases aligning to TRBD2. The V gene end was trimmed by 4 bases and the J gene end by 3 bases; junction bases not matched to a gene: 15. This CDR3 spans 17 amino acids. CDR1 and CDR2 (germline): SGHTS, YDEGEE. DNA for the CDR3: TGTGCCAGCAGCCTAGGATCGCTAGCGGGCGGCGGCTACGAGCAGTACTTC. This encodes CASSLGSLAGGGYEQYF.

As regards this clone: At the DNA level, this CDR3 is encoded by other sequences in the same sample as well. V usage is TRBV6-5 and J usage is TRBJ2-7, with D unclear. There are 14 residues in the CDR3. Trimming left V 0 bases short and J 0 bases short, with 6 bases between. CDR1 and CDR2 from the germline V gene are MNHEY and SVGAGI. This chain's CDR3 is CASSYSGDSYEQYF. The DNA of the CDR3 is TGTGCCAGCAGTTACTCTGGAGACTCCTACGAGCAGTACTTC.

The chain recombines TRBV2 with TRBJ1-1, with D perhaps TRBD1 (6 bases). Germline V gene lookup returns CDR1 SNHLY and CDR2 FYNNEI. Trimming took 5 bases from V and 6 from J, leaving 13 bases between them. The CDR3 spans 13 residues. The CDR3 protein is CASSNRVIPEAFF. As DNA, the CDR3 is TGTGCCAGCAGTAACAGGGTAATCCCTGAAGCTTTCTTT. The variable domain in full, completed from reference TRBV2 and TRBJ1-1, reads EPEVTQTPSHQVTQMGQEVILRCVPISNHLYFYWYRQILGQKVEFLVSFYNNEISEKSEIFDDQFSVERPDGSNFTLKIRSTKLEDSAMYFCASSNRVIPEAFFGQGTRLTVV.

The chain couples TRBV30 to TRBJ1-5; 10 nucleotides align to TRBD1. There are 14 residues in the CDR3. V was pared by 1 base and J by 7 bases, with 4 bases of the junction left unmatched. Germline V gene sequence: CDR1 GTSNPN, CDR2 SVGIG (reference sequence). CDR3 DNA sequence: TGTGCCTGGAGTGACGGACAGGGGGGCCAGCCCCAGCATTTT. Its protein product is CAWSDGQGGQPQHF.

The rearrangement joins TRBV6-5 to TRBJ1-1; TRBD1 is a possible D gene (6 bases). Germline CDR1 is MNHEY and CDR2 is SVGAGI. V lost 0 bases and J 4 bases, leaving 12 bases between the germline ends. The CDR3 consists of 15 residues. The chain's CDR3 is CASSYSPGVGTEAFF. CDR3 sequence (DNA): TGTGCCAGCAGTTACTCCCCAGGGGTGGGCACTGAAGCTTTCTTT.

The chain employs TRBV7-2 and TRBJ1-1; 7 positions agree with TRBD1. The V gene end was trimmed by 5 bases and the J gene end by 8 bases; junction bases not matched to a gene: 8. CDR1 SGHTA and CDR2 FQGNSA come from the germline V gene. The CDR3 spans 13 residues. The CDR3 DNA follows: TGTGCCAGCAGCATACCGGGACAGATCGAAGCTTTCTTT. Encoded protein: CASSIPGQIEAFF.

The chain joins TRBV2 to TRBJ1-1; possible D gene TRBD1, 5 bases. Germline V gene sequence: CDR1 SNHLY, CDR2 FYNNEI. Trimming took 7 bases from V and 0 from J, leaving 9 bases between them. The CDR3 sequence is 13 residues long. In DNA form, the CDR3 reads TGTGCCAGCATGGGGCAGGTGAACACTGAAGCTTTCTTT. Residues: CASMGQVNTEAFF.